The rows below give T cell receptor beta chains drawn from one sample of a study of blood T cell repertoires in COVID-19. The method was immunoSEQ multiplex PCR; TCRdb's version includes in-frame clones alone and lacks a portion of them. The sample lists roughly 410,000 clones; 70% to 90% were seen once. Sequenced input: peripheral blood. All receptors come from a woman in her sixties with COVID-19, enrolled during active disease. Both conserved end residues are part of each CDR3. A D gene is named only where the DNA matches it firmly. A clone size is listed for some rows: how often the clone was seen (once, few, many), or a class if it is expanded.

j_call v_call clone_size d_call cdr3_aa cdr3_nt
TRBJ1-1 TRBV18 - - CASSPYAGANTEAFF TGTGCCAGCTCACCCTATGCGGGGGCGAACACTGAAGCTTTCTTT
TRBJ2-5 TRBV7-9 - TRBD1 CASSQHGQGYQETQYF TGTGCCAGCAGCCAACACGGACAGGGGTACCAAGAGACCCAGTACTTC
TRBJ1-5 TRBV27 - TRBD1 CASRPYGTVNQPQHF TGTGCCAGCCGCCCGTACGGGACAGTTAATCAGCCCCAGCATTTT
TRBJ1-2 TRBV5-5 - - CASSPRGSGSYGYTF TGTGCCAGCAGCCCCCGGGGGTCGGGTTCCTATGGCTACACCTTC
TRBJ2-1 TRBV25-1 - TRBD1 CASSDWDRSYNEQFF TGTGCCAGCAGTGACTGGGACAGATCCTACAATGAGCAGTTCTTC
TRBJ1-3 TRBV7-6 - - CASSLVLRDTIYF TGTGCCAGCAGCTTAGTTCTGAGGGACACCATATATTTT
TRBJ2-5 TRBV9 few - CASSGSPEETQYF TGTGCCAGCAGCGGTAGCCCCGAAGAGACCCAGTACTTC
TRBJ2-5 TRBV5-5 - TRBD2 CASSKLAGARETQYF TGTGCCAGCAGCAAACTAGCGGGGGCCCGGGAGACCCAGTACTTC
TRBJ2-7 TRBV27 - - CRGGVAYEQYF TGCCGAGGGGGAGTCGCCTACGAGCAGTACTTC
TRBJ2-7 TRBV19 - - CASSPTMTGPYEQYF TGTGCCAGTAGTCCTACAATGACAGGACCTTACGAGCAGTACTTC
TRBJ1-2 TRBV6-5 - TRBD1 CASTPGQGARGYTF TGTGCCAGCACCCCGGGGCAGGGGGCTAGGGGCTACACCTTC
TRBJ1-5 TRBV2 - - CASSSGGSSQPQHF TGTGCCAGCAGTTCCGGGGGGTCAAGTCAGCCCCAGCATTTT
TRBJ1-1 TRBV3-1/TRBV3-2 - - CASSQDLGGSNTEAFF TGTGCCAGCAGCCAAGATCTGGGGGGATCGAACACTGAAGCTTTCTTT
TRBJ2-7 TRBV21-1 - - CASSNPGQPYEQYF TGTGCCAGCAGCAATCCTGGACAGCCCTACGAGCAGTACTTC
TRBJ1-5 TRBV6-5 - TRBD1 CASSRQGAYGQPQHF TGTGCCAGCTCCCGACAGGGGGCGTATGGTCAGCCCCAGCATTTT
TRBJ2-3 TRBV9 - - CASSSPRGEWTDTQYF TGTGCCAGCAGCTCCCCCAGGGGGGAATGGACAGATACGCAGTATTTT
TRBJ2-2 TRBV7-8 - TRBD1 CASGDRGRGELFF TGTGCCAGCGGAGACAGGGGGAGAGGGGAGCTGTTTTTT
TRBJ1-2 TRBV5-1 - TRBD1 CASSLINSGGRGYTF TGCGCCAGCAGCTTGATAAATTCAGGGGGCCGGGGCTACACCTTC
TRBJ2-3 TRBV15 once TRBD2 CATSRDRAAGGTDTQYF TGTGCCACCAGCAGAGATCGGGCAGCGGGAGGCACAGATACGCAGTATTTT
TRBJ1-1 TRBV18 once - CASSLGESTEAFF TGTGCCAGCTCGCTCGGTGAGAGCACTGAAGCTTTCTTT
TRBJ2-5 TRBV3-1/TRBV3-2 - - CASSLTASQETQYF TGTGCCAGCAGCCTGACAGCTTCACAAGAGACCCAGTACTTC
TRBJ1-2 TRBV5-6 once - CASSLAARGPTF TGTGCCAGCAGCTTGGCGGCCCGCGGCCCAACCTTC
TRBJ1-3 TRBV18 - TRBD1 CASSSTGGTSGNTIYF TGTGCCAGCTCTTCTACAGGGGGAACCTCTGGAAACACCATATATTTT
TRBJ1-1 TRBV6-5 - - CASSYSSSFPTEAFF TGTGCCAGCAGTTACTCGTCCTCCTTCCCCACTGAAGCTTTCTTT
TRBJ1-4 TRBV28 - - CASSFGGVQNEKLFF TGTGCCAGCAGTTTTGGTGGTGTCCAGAATGAAAAACTGTTTTTT
TRBJ1-1 TRBV24-1 - TRBD1 CATRQGKNTEAFF TGTGCCACCCGACAGGGTAAGAACACTGAAGCTTTCTTT
TRBJ2-2 TRBV28 - - CASSGGGTGGELFF TGTGCCAGCAGTGGCGGCGGGACGGGGGGGGAGCTGTTTTTT
TRBJ1-6 TRBV4-2 - TRBD1 CASSQDLSPGQGYSPLHF TGTGCCAGCAGCCAAGACCTCAGTCCGGGACAGGGTTATTCACCCCTCCACTTT
TRBJ2-5 TRBV2 - - CASTPGSPPGTQYF TGTGCCAGCACCCCAGGGTCCCCCCCAGGGACCCAGTACTTC
TRBJ1-2 TRBV5-4 - - CASSLRGSYGYTF TGTGCCAGCAGCTTGAGGGGTAGCTATGGCTACACCTTC
TRBJ1-2 TRBV7-3 - TRBD1 CASSLGTGNGYTF TGTGCCAGCAGCTTAGGGACAGGGAACGGCTACACCTTC
TRBJ1-3 TRBV30 - TRBD1 CAWSEDRAGNTIYF TGTGCCTGGAGTGAGGACAGGGCTGGAAACACCATATATTTT
TRBJ1-1 TRBV12-5 - - CASETGGGTEAFF TGTGCTAGTGAGACAGGAGGAGGCACTGAAGCTTTCTTT
TRBJ2-1 TRBV7-2 - - CASSLVRGSSYNEQFF TGTGCCAGCAGCTTAGTGAGGGGGAGCTCTTACAATGAGCAGTTCTTC
TRBJ2-5 TRBV9 - TRBD2 CASSRGRGGQETQYF TGTGCCAGCAGCAGAGGGCGGGGGGGCCAAGAGACCCAGTACTTC
TRBJ1-1 TRBV7-9 once - CASSAPGTPNTEAFF TGTGCCAGCAGCGCGCCCGGGACACCGAACACTGAAGCTTTCTTT
TRBJ1-2 TRBV3-1/TRBV3-2 - TRBD1 CASRGVGGGGYTF TGTGCCAGCAGGGGGGTTGGAGGGGGCGGCTACACCTTC
TRBJ2-6 TRBV19 few - CASRLGGSGANVLTF TGTGCCAGTAGATTGGGGGGTTCTGGGGCCAACGTCCTGACTTTC
TRBJ1-1 TRBV6-4 - - CASSDTYGTEAFF TGTGCCAGCAGTGATACGTACGGGACTGAAGCTTTCTTT
TRBJ1-1 TRBV6-5 - - CASSYRSPPEAFF TGTGCCAGCAGTTACCGGTCTCCCCCGGAAGCTTTCTTT